The next 14 T cell receptor beta chains were all read from a single sample in a study of low-dose radiotherapy and immunotherapy resistance in tumors. Time point given: before trial treatment. TRAV and TRBV primers primed cDNA for both TCRalpha and TCRbeta. The authors amplified TCRs for about 20 PCR cycles with a constant-region primer and a V-primer adapter. TCRdb re-derived calls from the reads in MiXCR, one entry per CDR3 protein. The table has roughly 76,000 distinct CDR3 sequences, over 15% seen once; the top ten hold more than 4.5%. Specimen: PBMCs, collected before treatment. All receptors come from a male donor with prostate cancer.

This clonotype has at least ten counts. V usage is TRBV9 and J usage is TRBJ1-5; no definite D call. Trimming shortened V by 4 bases and J by 6 bases, and 14 bases separated the two germline ends. Germline V lookup: CDR1 SGDLS, CDR2 YYNGEE. CDR3 size: 14 residues. CDR3 in amino acids: CASSPHGVAQPQHF. The CDR3 bases are TGTGCCAGCAGCCCCCATGGGGTGGCTCAGCCCCAGCATTTT.

This clonotype was observed many times. The chain uses TRBV5-4 and TRBJ2-2; TRBD1 might be the D (5 bases). Germline V CDR1 and CDR2: SGHNT, YYREEE (reference sequence). This CDR3 region has 15 residues. The V end lost 1 base, the J end lost 4 bases, and 11 bases lay between the germline ends. CDR3 DNA sequence: TGTGCCAGCAGCTTGTCTCAGGGATCCACCGGGGAGCTGTTTTTT. Protein sequence: CASSLSQGSTGELFF.

The rearrangement joins TRBV11-2 to TRBJ2-2; TRBD2 is a possible D gene (5 bases). Trimming removed 4 bases from V and 2 bases from J, with 8 bases in between. The CDR3 runs 14 residues. The V gene's germline CDR1 is SGHAT and CDR2 FQNNGV. In DNA form, the CDR3 reads TGTGCCAGCAGCTCCCGGACTAACACCGGGGAGCTGTTTTTT. It codes for CASSSRTNTGELFF.

This clonotype has a count of ten or more. The chain uses TRBV12-3 or TRBV12-4 and TRBJ1-4; maybe TRBD1 (6 bases). The germline V and J ends were trimmed by 1 base and 5 bases, with 14 bases remaining between them. The CDR3 spans 16 residues. The CDR3 nucleotides are TGTGCCAGCAGTTTAGGACAGGTCCCCCCAAATGAAAAACTGTTTTTT. Encoded protein: CASSLGQVPPNEKLFF.

This clonotype was detected ten times or more. V and J are TRBV19 and TRBJ2-2; the D is unclear. The V end was cut by 2 bases, the J end by 1 base, with 5 bases between. The germline CDR1 and CDR2 sequences are LNHDA and SQIVND (reference sequence). The CDR3 loop spans 14 amino acids. CDR3 DNA: TGTGCCAGTAGTATAAACAGGAACACCGGGGAGCTGTTTTTT. Translating gives CASSINRNTGELFF. The full variable domain, with the rest looked up from reference TRBV19 and TRBJ2-2, is DGGITQSPKYLFRKEGQNVTLSCEQNLNHDAMYWYRQDPGQGLRLIYYSQIVNDFQKGDIAEGYSVSREKKESFPLTVTSAQKNPTAFYLCASSINRNTGELFFGEGSRLTVL.

This clonotype was seen many times. The gene calls are TRBV27 and TRBJ1-2; no reliable D call. CDR3 size: 13 residues. The V end was cut by 6 bases, the J end by 2 bases, with 10 bases between. The germline V gene has CDR1 MNHEY and CDR2 SMNVEV (reference sequence). The CDR3, as DNA: TGTGCCAGCAGGACCGTTTTGAACTATGGCTACACCTTC. It encodes CASRTVLNYGYTF.

The chain has TRBV3-1 and TRBJ2-7; unclear D gene. Trimming removed 2 bases from V and 7 bases from J, with 6 bases in between. The germline V gene has CDR1 LGHDT and CDR2 YNNKEL (reference sequence). The CDR3 covers 11 residues. The CDR3, as DNA: TGTGCCAGCAGCCAAAACGGGGAGCAGTACTTC. Its protein is CASSQNGEQYF.

A note on this clonotype: A much larger clone lies a single base off, so this may be a read error. The rearrangement uses TRBV7-2 and TRBJ2-3, with 7 bases identical to TRBD1. Trimming took 5 bases from V and 0 from J; bases not matched to a gene: 5. CDR1 and CDR2 from the germline V gene are SGHTA and FQGNSA. The CDR3 runs to 15 residues. The chain's CDR3 is CASSRTGDSTDTQYF. In DNA form, the CDR3 reads TGTGCCAGCAGCCGTACAGGGGATAGCACAGATACGCAGTATTTT. Full variable domain (missing parts from reference TRBV7-2 and TRBJ2-3): GAGVSQSPSNKVTEKGKDVELRCDPISGHTALYWYRQSLGQGLEFLIYFQGNSAPDKSGLPSDRFSAERTGGSVSTLTIQRTQQEDSAVYLCASSRTGDSTDTQYFGPGTRLTVL.

This clonotype was seen a handful of times. The DNA is omitted, as the CDR3 cannot be located on it reliably, and the CDR3 follows TCRdb's listing. The genes are TRBV5-8 and TRBJ2-2; TRBD1, the table's D call, lacks a check against the DNA. The length of the CDR3 is 17 amino acids, counting both ends. Germline loops: CDR1 SGHTS, CDR2 YDEGEE. The CDR3 here is CASSSSGTGGDRELFFF.

This clonotype was detected a few times. With a much larger clone just one base away, this may be a read error. The chain combines TRBV12-3 or TRBV12-4 with TRBJ2-5, with D uncertain. V gave up 0 bases and J gave up 11 bases, with 16 bases separating them. The CDR3 is made up of 14 amino acids. CDR3 nucleotides: TGTGCCAGCAGTTTAGCGTCTGGGCGCAATGAGCAGTACTTC. This encodes CASSLASGRNEQYF.

This clonotype was counted at least ten times. The J gene is TRBJ1-2, the V gene TRBV7-9; D remains unclear. In germline, CDR1 is SEHNR, CDR2 FQNEAQ (reference sequence). V lost 0 bases and J lost 5, with 7 bases in between. The CDR3 consists of 13 residues. The CDR3 nucleotides are TGTGCCAGCAGCTTAGCGAAAGGGTATGGCTACACCTTC. Encoded protein: CASSLAKGYGYTF.

This clonotype was recorded many times. The chain uses TRBV12-3 or TRBV12-4 and TRBJ2-5; 8 bases agree with TRBD1. V trimming: 7 bases; J trimming: 5 bases; junction bases outside the gene matches: 3. The CDR3 is made up of 12 amino acids. The CDR3 protein is CASKRQGETQYF. As DNA, the CDR3 is TGTGCCAGCAAAAGACAGGGGGAGACCCAGTACTTC.

This clonotype was counted a single time. A far bigger clonotype differs at one base, so this is likely a read error. The V and J genes are TRBV28 and TRBJ2-2; a weak D match, TRBD1 (6 bases). Trimming stripped 6 bases from V and 0 bases from J, with 11 bases between. Germline lookup yields CDR1 MDHEN and CDR2 SYDVKM. The CDR3 has 15 amino acids. DNA for the CDR3: TGTGCCAGCAGCCCGGGACATGCGAACACCGGGGAGCTGTTTTTT. Protein sequence: CASSPGHANTGELFF.

This clonotype was recorded at least ten times. V usage is TRBV28 and J usage is TRBJ1-4; TRBD1 aligns across 9 bases. V was pared by 3 bases and J by 12 bases, with 2 bases of the junction left unmatched. Germline CDR1 reads MDHEN; CDR2 reads SYDVKM. The CDR3 is made up of 12 amino acids. The CDR3 DNA sequence: TGTGCCAGCAGTTTGGGACAGGGCCAACTGTTTTTT. Amino acids: CASSLGQGQLFF.